This record covers a single T cell receptor beta chain. In the original analysis: Estimates of nucleated cell counts were drawn from the amplification of reference gene primers. Only in-frame clones appear in the TCRdb table, and some are missing; sequencing was by immunoSEQ multiplex PCR. V and J calls and clone size follow that table, whereas D and trimming were derived from the DNA. Of roughly 240,000 clones listed, roughly 89% are singletons. The source of the sample is a study of blood T cell repertoires in COVID-19. Study overall: T cells, B-cell-depleted T cells, or PBMCs supplied cDNA or gDNA.

The CDR3 sequence is 15 residues long. In germline, CDR1 is LNHDA, CDR2 SQIVND (reference sequence). With V trimmed by 4 bases and J by 4 bases, 6 bases remained unmatched. Living in roughly 25 US areas, the participants were between roughly 18 and 90 years of age. Participant-reported clinical history was the basis for cohort assignment. This sequence joins TRBV19 and TRBJ1-3, with 8 bases that match TRBD1. The receptor comes from a woman aged 30 to 39 with acute COVID-19. The specimen sequenced was PBMCs or T cells enriched from blood (not recorded which). The CDR3 coding sequence is TGTGCCAGTAGTACCCGGACAGGGTACGGAAACACCATATATTTT. This gives the protein CASSTRTGYGNTIYF.